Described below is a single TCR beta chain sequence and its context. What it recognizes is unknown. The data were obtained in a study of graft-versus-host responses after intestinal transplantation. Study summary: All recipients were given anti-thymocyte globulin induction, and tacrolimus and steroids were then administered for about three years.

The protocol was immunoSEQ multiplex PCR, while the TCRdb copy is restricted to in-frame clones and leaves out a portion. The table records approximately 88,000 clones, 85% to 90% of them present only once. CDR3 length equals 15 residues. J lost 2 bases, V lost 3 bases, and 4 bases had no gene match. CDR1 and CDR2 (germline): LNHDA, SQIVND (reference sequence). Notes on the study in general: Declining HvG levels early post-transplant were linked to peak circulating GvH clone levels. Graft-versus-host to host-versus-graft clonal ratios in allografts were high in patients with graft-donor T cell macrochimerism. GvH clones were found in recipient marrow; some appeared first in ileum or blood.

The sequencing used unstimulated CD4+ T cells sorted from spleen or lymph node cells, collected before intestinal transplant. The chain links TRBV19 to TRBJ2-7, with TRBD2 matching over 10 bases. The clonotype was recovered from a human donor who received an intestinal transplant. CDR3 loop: CASSMTGTSAYEQYF. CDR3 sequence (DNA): TGTGCCAGTAGTATGACCGGGACTAGCGCCTACGAGCAGTACTTC.